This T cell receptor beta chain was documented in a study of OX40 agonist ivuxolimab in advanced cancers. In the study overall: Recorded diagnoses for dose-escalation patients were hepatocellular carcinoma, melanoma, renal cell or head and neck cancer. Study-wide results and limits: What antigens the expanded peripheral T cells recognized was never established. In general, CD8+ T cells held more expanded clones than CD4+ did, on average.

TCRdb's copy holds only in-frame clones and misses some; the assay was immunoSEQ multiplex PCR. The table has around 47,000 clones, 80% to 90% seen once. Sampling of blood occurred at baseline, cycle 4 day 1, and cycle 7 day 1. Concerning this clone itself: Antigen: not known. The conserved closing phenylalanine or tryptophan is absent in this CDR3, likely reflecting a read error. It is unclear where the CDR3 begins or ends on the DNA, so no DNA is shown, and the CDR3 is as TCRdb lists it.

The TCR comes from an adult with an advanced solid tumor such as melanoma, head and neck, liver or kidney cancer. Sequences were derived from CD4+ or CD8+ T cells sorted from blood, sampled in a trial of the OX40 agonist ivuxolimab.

The chain's CDR3 is CAWSEDGARQI. The chain combines TRBV30 with TRBJ1-1; the table's D call of TRBD1 was not tested on the DNA. Inclusive of both ends, the CDR3 amounts to 11 amino acids. Germline assignment: CDR1 GTSNPN and CDR2 SVGIG (reference sequence).